These 6 T cell receptor beta chains came from one sample sequenced in a study of early stage breast cancer tumors. Assay used: immunoSEQ multiplex PCR; TCRdb lists only in-frame clones, some missing. The table has more than 60,000 clones, 70% to 85% seen once; the top ten hold 3% to 3.5%. The sequenced sample consisted of blood. The origin of the receptors is a person in their sixties with breast cancer.

This clone was seen only a few times. The gene calls are TRBV4-2 and TRBJ1-2; D remains unclear. The V end was cut by 0 bases, the J end by 2 bases, with 7 bases between. This CDR3 spans 14 amino acids. Germline CDR1 is LGHNA and CDR2 is YNFKEQ. This chain's CDR3 is CASSQEALNYGYTF. DNA for the CDR3: TGTGCCAGCAGCCAAGAAGCACTCAACTATGGCTACACCTTC.

The V call is TRBV27, the J call TRBJ2-1; TRBD1 matches at 7 bases. The CDR3 sequence is 16 residues long. Trimming took 6 bases from V and 9 from J; bases not matched to a gene: 17. Germline V gene lookup returns CDR1 MNHEY and CDR2 SMNVEV (reference sequence). CDR3 sequence (DNA): TGTGCCAGCAGGGGGGAAGGGGACAGAGTGTTCGGTGAGCAGTTCTTC. Translating gives CASRGEGDRVFGEQFF.

J is TRBJ1-5 and V is TRBV19; 9 bases agree with TRBD1. Germline V gives CDR1 LNHDA, CDR2 SQIVND (reference sequence). V trimming: 7 bases; J trimming: 3 bases; junction bases outside the gene matches: 4. CDR3 length equals 14 residues. This chain's CDR3 is CASMGDRANQPQHF. CDR3 in DNA: TGTGCCAGTATGGGGGACAGGGCCAATCAGCCCCAGCATTTT.

This chain joins TRBV7-2 and TRBJ2-5, with TRBD2 identical over 9 bases. V was clipped by 1 base and J by 5 bases; unmatched bases: 8. The germline gives CDR1 SGHTA, CDR2 FQGNSA. The CDR3 covers 16 residues. For the CDR3, the DNA is TGTGCCAGCAGCTTAGTCGGCGGGGGGGCCGGGGAGACCCAGTACTTC. Its translation: CASSLVGGGAGETQYF.

The chain couples TRBV2 to TRBJ2-7, with 9 nucleotides matching TRBD1. This CDR3 region has 15 residues. J lost 4 bases, V lost 6 bases, and 10 bases had no gene match. Germline assignment: CDR1 SNHLY and CDR2 FYNNEI. The CDR3 is CASRDLGQGSYEQYF. The CDR3 bases are TGTGCCAGCAGGGACCTGGGACAGGGATCATACGAGCAGTACTTC.

V and J are TRBV11-3 and TRBJ1-1; D unclear. The V gene lost 3 bases and the J gene lost 1 base, with 6 bases spanning the gap. The CDR3 runs to 13 residues. Germline V gives CDR1 SGHNT, CDR2 YENEEA. The CDR3 sequence: CASSFGPNTEAFF. CDR3 bases: TGTGCCAGCAGCTTTGGCCCGAACACTGAAGCTTTCTTT.